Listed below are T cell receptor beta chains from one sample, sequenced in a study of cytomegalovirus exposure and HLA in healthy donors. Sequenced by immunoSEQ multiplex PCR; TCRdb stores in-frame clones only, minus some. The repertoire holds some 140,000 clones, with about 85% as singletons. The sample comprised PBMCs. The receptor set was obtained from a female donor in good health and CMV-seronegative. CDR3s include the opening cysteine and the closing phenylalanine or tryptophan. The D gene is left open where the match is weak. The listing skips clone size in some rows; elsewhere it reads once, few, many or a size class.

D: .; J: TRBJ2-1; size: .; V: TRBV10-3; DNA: TGTGCCATCAGTGAGTCGCGGGGCGAGGGGCGGCAGTTCTTC; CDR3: CAISESRGEGRQFF
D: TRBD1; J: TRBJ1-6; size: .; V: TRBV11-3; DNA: TGTGCCAGCAGCTTAGAGCTAACCGGGACAGCGAAGCATTCACCCCTCCACTTT; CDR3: CASSLELTGTAKHSPLHF
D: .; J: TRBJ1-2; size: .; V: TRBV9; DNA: TGTGCCAGCAGCCCCCCAAGGAGTGGAGGCTACACCTTC; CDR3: CASSPPRSGGYTF
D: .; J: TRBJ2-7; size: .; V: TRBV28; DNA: TGTGCCAGCAGTTTCGCCCTTGTAGCTGACAGCTCCTACGAGCAGTACTTC; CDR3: CASSFALVADSSYEQYF
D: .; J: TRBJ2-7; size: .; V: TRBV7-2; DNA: TGTGCCAGCAGTCCTGCGGGCTACGAGCAGTACTTC; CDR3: CASSPAGYEQYF
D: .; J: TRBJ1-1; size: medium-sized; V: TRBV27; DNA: TGTGCCAGCAGTTTATCGACGACAGGCACGAACACTGAAGCTTTCTTT; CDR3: CASSLSTTGTNTEAFF
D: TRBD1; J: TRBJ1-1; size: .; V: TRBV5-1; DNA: TGCGCCAGCAGCAACCGGGACAGTAACACTGAAGCTTTCTTT; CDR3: CASSNRDSNTEAFF
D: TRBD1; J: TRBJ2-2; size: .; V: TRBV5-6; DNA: TGTGCCAGCAGCGGACAGGGCGGGCGGTCCGGGGAGCTGTTTTTT; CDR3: CASSGQGGRSGELFF
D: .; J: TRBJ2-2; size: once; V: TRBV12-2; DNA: TGTGCAAGTCGCTCAGATTGGTTAGCGGGACCTAACACCGGGGAGCTGTTTTTT; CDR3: CASRSDWLAGPNTGELFF
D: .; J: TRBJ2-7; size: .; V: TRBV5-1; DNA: TGCGCCAGCAGCTTCAATGACTTCTCCTACGAGCAGTACTTC; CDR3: CASSFNDFSYEQYF
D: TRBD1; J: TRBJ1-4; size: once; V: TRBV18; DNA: TGTGCCAGCTCACACCGGGACAGGGCTTATGAAAAACTGTTTTTT; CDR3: CASSHRDRAYEKLFF
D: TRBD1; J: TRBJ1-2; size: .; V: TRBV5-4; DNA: TGTGCCAGCAGCCTAACAGGGGGTGGGGGCTACACCTTC; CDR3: CASSLTGGGGYTF
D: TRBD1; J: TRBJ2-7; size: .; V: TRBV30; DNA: TGTGCCTGGAATTCCCCCCGCAGGACAGGGGACTCCTACGAGCAGTACTTC; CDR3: CAWNSPRRTGDSYEQYF
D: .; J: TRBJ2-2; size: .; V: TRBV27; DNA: TGTGCCAGCAGTTTAAGGAGAAGCAACACCGGGGAGCTGTTTTTT; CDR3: CASSLRRSNTGELFF
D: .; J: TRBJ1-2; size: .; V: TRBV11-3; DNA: TGTGCCAGCAGCTTAGCGGCAGGCTCTAACTATGGCTACACCTTC; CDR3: CASSLAAGSNYGYTF
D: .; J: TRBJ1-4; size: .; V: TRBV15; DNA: TGTGCCACCAGCAGAGTGGGGAGTAATGAAAAACTGTTTTTT; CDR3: CATSRVGSNEKLFF
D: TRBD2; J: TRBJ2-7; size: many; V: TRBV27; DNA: TGTGCCAGCGAAGGACTAGGCGAGCAGTACTTC; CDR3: CASEGLGEQYF
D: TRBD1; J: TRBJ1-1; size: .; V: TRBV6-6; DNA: TGTGCCAGCACCTCATCCGGGACAGGGACCACTGAAGCTTTCTTT; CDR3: CASTSSGTGTTEAFF
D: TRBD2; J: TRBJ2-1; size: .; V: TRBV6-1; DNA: TGTGCCAGCAGGGGGGGGACTAGCGGGAGAAATGAGCAGTTCTTC; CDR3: CASRGGTSGRNEQFF
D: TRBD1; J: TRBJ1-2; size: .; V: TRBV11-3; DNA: TGTGCCAGCAGCGGGACAGGGGGTAGCTATGGCTACACCTTC; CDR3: CASSGTGGSYGYTF
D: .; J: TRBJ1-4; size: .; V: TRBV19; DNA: TGTGCCAGTAGTATTCTCGGGGAGGTGGAAAAACTGTTTTTT; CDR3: CASSILGEVEKLFF
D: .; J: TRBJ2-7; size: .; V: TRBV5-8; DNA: TGTGCCAGCAGGACCCTCGATGGGCGTTTGGATGAGCAGTACTTC; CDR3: CASRTLDGRLDEQYF
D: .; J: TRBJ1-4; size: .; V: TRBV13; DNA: TGTGCCAGCAGCTTACCGACTGAGAATGAAAAACTGTTTTTT; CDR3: CASSLPTENEKLFF
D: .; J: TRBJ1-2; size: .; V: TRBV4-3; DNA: TGCGCCAGCAGCCAAGATGTCCGGGTTAACTATGGCTACACCTTC; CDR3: CASSQDVRVNYGYTF
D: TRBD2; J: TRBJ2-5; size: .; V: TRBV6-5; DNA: TGTGCCAGCAGTTATTTGACTAGCGGGGAGACCCAGTACTTC; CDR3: CASSYLTSGETQYF
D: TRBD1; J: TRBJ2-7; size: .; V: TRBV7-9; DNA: TGTGCCAGCAGTGTTCGACAGGGTCTCAACGAGCAGTACTTC; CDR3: CASSVRQGLNEQYF
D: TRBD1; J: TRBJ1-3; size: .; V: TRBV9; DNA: TGTGCCAGCAGCGTAGCTTCCGGGACAGGGGCTGGAAACACCATATATTTT; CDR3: CASSVASGTGAGNTIYF
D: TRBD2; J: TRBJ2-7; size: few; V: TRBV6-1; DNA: TGTGCCAGCAGTGAACTAGCGGGGGGTGCGGAGCAGTACTTC; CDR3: CASSELAGGAEQYF
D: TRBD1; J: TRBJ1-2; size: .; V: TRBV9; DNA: TGTGCCAGCACAGGGGGGCTTCCCTATGGCTACACCTTC; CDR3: CASTGGLPYGYTF
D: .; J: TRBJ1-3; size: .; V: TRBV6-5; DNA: TGTGCCAGCAGTTACGACAGAACCTCCGGAAACACCATATATTTT; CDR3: CASSYDRTSGNTIYF
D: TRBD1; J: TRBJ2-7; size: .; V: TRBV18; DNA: TGTGCCAGCTCACCTCGGGACAGGGCGGGCGAGCAGTACTTC; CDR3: CASSPRDRAGEQYF
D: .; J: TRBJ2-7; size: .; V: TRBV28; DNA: TGTGCCAGCAGTAACAGGGAGCGCTACGAGCAGTACTTC; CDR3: CASSNRERYEQYF
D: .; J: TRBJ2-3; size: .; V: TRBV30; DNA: TGTGCCTGGACCGCCGGGACTCTTGGCACAGATACGCAGTATTTT; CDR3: CAWTAGTLGTDTQYF
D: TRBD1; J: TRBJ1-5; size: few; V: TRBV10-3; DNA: TGTGCCGGCGGGACAGGGGACAGCAATCAGCCCCAGCATTTT; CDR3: CAGGTGDSNQPQHF
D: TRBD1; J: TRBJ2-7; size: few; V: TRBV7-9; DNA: TGTGCCAGCAGCTTAGTGACAGGGGCCACCTACGAGCAGTACTTC; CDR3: CASSLVTGATYEQYF
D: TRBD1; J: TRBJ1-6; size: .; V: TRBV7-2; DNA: TGTGCCAGCAGCTTACAGACAGGGGATTCACCCCTCCACTTT; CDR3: CASSLQTGDSPLHF
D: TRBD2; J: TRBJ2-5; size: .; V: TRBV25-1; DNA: TGTGCCAGCAGTGAGGAGGGACTACGGGCTAGGGAGACCCAGTACTTC; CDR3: CASSEEGLRARETQYF
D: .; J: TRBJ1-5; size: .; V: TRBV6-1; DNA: TGTGCCAGCAGCCCCGGGACTTTTAGCAATCAGCCCCAGCATTTT; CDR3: CASSPGTFSNQPQHF
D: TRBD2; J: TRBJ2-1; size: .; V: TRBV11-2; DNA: TGTGCCAGCAGCCGTCGAGTTCTAGCGGGAGTATCGTATGAGCAGTTCTTC; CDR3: CASSRRVLAGVSYEQFF
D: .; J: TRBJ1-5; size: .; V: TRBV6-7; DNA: TGTGCCAGCAACAGGGACCAATTCAGACCCCAGCATTTT; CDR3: CASNRDQFRPQHF
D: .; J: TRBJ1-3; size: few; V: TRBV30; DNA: TGTGCCTGGAGCCTCTATCCGACAACTTACTCTGGAAACACCATATATTTT; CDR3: CAWSLYPTTYSGNTIYF
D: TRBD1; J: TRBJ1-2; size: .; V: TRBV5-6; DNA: TGTGCCAGCAGCCTCGGACAGGGGATTCTTGGCTACACCTTC; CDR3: CASSLGQGILGYTF
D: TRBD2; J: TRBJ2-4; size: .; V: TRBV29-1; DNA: TGCAGCGTTGCAGCTAGCGGGGGGAGCATTCAGTACTTC; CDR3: CSVAASGGSIQYF
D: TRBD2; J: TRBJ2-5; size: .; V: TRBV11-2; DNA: TGTGCCAGCAGCCCCTGGACTAGCGGGGAAGAGACCCAGTACTTC; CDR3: CASSPWTSGEETQYF
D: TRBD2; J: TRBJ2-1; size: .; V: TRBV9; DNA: TGTGCCAGCAGCCGGGGGGGCTGGAGGAATGAGCAGTTCTTC; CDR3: CASSRGGWRNEQFF
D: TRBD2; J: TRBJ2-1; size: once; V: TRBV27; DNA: TGTGCCAGCAGCGCCCTCGGACTAGCGGGAGTGTACAATGAGCAGTTCTTC; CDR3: CASSALGLAGVYNEQFF
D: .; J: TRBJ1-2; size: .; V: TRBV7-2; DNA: TGTGCCAGCAGCTCCAGGGCCTCAGGGGACTATGGCTACACCTTC; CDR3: CASSSRASGDYGYTF
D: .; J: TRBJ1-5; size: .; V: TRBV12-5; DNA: TGTGCTAGTGGTTCCGCCCCCGCCTCAACGGAGCCCCAGCATTTT; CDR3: CASGSAPASTEPQHF
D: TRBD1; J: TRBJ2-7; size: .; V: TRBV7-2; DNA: TGTGCCAGCAGCTTAGCCGGGACAGGGGGTGACGAGCAGTACTTC; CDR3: CASSLAGTGGDEQYF